Given below is one T cell receptor (beta chain) in context. Primers for the PCR totalled 60 Vbeta and 13 Jbeta. Clones were sequenced by immunoSEQ multiplex PCR, and TCRdb holds only the in-frame ones, with some missing. Among approximately 150,000 clones listed, roughly four fifths were seen once. The sample belongs to a study of cytomegalovirus exposure and HLA in healthy donors. The germline V gene encodes CDR1 MNHNY and CDR2 SVGAGI (reference sequence). This CDR3 is built from 15 residues. This TCR was recovered from a woman aged 55-69 years in good health and CMV-seronegative. The sequencing sample was made of PBMCs. This sequence joins TRBV6-6 and TRBJ2-5, with TRBD2 matching over 8 bases. The tail of the sequence fits TRBJ2-7 better, so the J call may be wrong. The DNA of the CDR3 is TGTGCCAGCAGCCACACACTAGCGGCCTCCTACGAGCAGTACTTC. It translates to CASSHTLAASYEQYF.